The T cell receptor beta chain described here comes from a study of blood T cell repertoires in COVID-19. Germline V gene lookup returns CDR1 SQVTM and CDR2 ANQGSEA. V was clipped by 7 bases and J by 6 bases, with 35 bases between them. This CDR3 region has 19 residues. Clones were sequenced by immunoSEQ multiplex PCR, and TCRdb holds only the in-frame ones, with some missing. The sample gives approximately 240,000 clones, roughly four fifths of which show up once; around 3.1% is in the top ten. The rearrangement uses TRBV29-1 and TRBJ2-3; possibly TRBD1 for D (7 bases). Material: peripheral blood. The receptor's source is a woman in her 30s who had recovered from COVID-19. The CDR3 is CSAITPPSTRGDSRDTQYF. The CDR3 DNA reads as TGCAGCGCTATTACACCACCTAGTACCCGCGGGGACAGCAGGGATACGCAGTATTTT.